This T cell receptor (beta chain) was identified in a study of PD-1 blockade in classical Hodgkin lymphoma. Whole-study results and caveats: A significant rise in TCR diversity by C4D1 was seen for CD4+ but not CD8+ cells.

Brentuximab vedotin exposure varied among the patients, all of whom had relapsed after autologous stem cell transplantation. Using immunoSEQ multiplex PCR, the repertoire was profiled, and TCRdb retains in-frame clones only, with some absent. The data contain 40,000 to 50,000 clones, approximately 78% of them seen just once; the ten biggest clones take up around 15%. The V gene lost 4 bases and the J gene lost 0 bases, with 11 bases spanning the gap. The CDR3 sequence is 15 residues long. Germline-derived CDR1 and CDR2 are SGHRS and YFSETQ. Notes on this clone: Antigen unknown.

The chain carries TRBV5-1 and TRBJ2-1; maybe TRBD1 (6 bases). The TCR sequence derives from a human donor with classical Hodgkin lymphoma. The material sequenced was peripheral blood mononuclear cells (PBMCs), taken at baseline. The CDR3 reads CASSLDRSSYNEQFF. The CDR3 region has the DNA TGCGCCAGCAGCCTAGACAGGAGCTCCTACAATGAGCAGTTCTTC.